Below are 23 T cell receptor beta chains sequenced from a single sample in a study of OX40 agonist ivuxolimab in advanced cancers. The table came from immunoSEQ multiplex PCR; TCRdb's copy has only in-frame clones and leaves some out. The table lists over 75,000 clones, about 83% of them singletons. The starting material was CD4+ or CD8+ T cells sorted from blood, obtained in a trial of the OX40 agonist ivuxolimab. The origin of the receptors is an adult with an advanced solid tumor such as melanoma, head and neck, liver or kidney cancer.

The chain recombines TRBV2 with TRBJ2-7, with a weak D call TRBD1 (6 bases). Per germline, CDR1 SNHLY and CDR2 FYNNEI. V lost 5 bases and J lost 7, with 18 bases in between. The CDR3 loop spans 14 amino acids. The CDR3 DNA follows: TGTGCCAGCAGTTTGACAGGACAATTAGGGGAGCAGTACTTC. Protein product: CASSLTGQLGEQYF.

V is TRBV29-1 and J is TRBJ1-4; TRBD1 is a possible D gene (5 bases). This CDR3 spans 13 amino acids. Germline CDR1 and CDR2: SQVTM and ANQGSEA. The V and J ends lost 4 bases and 8 bases respectively, with 14 bases between them. The CDR3: CSVVGTEGEKLFF. In nucleotides, the CDR3 is TGCAGCGTTGTCGGGACCGAAGGGGAAAAACTGTTTTTT.

This chain joins TRBV7-2 and TRBJ2-7, with D uncertain. CDR3 size: 13 residues. Deletions cut 4 bases from V and 4 bases from J, with 11 bases between. CDR1 is SGHTA, CDR2 FQGNSA, per germline. The CDR3 DNA reads as TGTGCCAGCAGCTACGACCTAGAATACGAGCAGTACTTC. This gives the protein CASSYDLEYEQYF.

CDR3 amino acids: CAWRKFGGSGTDTQYF. CDR3 sequence (DNA): TGTGCCTGGAGAAAATTTGGCGGGAGCGGGACAGATACGCAGTATTTT. The chain is built from TRBV30 and TRBJ2-3; 7 bases map to TRBD2. CDR3 length: 16 amino acids. Germline V gene sequence: CDR1 GTSNPN, CDR2 SVGIG (reference sequence). V lost 3 bases to trimming and J lost 3 bases; unmatched junction nucleotides: 12.

As regards this clone: No conserved phenylalanine or tryptophan ends this CDR3, so it is likely a read error. The limits of the CDR3 on the DNA are not certain, so only TCRdb's listed CDR3 is given. The rearrangement joins TRBV5-5 to TRBJ2-7. The CDR3 has 13 residues if both end residues are counted. The germline V gene encodes CDR1 SGHKS and CDR2 YYEKEE (reference sequence). Here the CDR3 reads CASSLYPGGAGET.

The rearrangement joins TRBV5-1 to TRBJ2-7; no definite D call. The V and J ends lost 4 bases and 0 bases respectively, with 14 bases between them. In germline, CDR1 is SGHRS, CDR2 YFSETQ. CDR3 length equals 15 residues. DNA for the CDR3: TGCGCCAGCAGCGCCGCGGCGAGAAGCTCCTACGAGCAGTACTTC. Translation: CASSAAARSSYEQYF.

The chain recombines TRBV9 with TRBJ1-2; 8 bases map to TRBD1. Germline CDR1 SGDLS, CDR2 YYNGEE. V dropped 3 bases and J dropped 4; count of bases not matched to a gene: 2. The CDR3 length is 13 residues. CDR3 residues: CASSAGGSYGYTF. CDR3 nucleotides: TGTGCCAGCAGCGCAGGGGGCTCCTATGGCTACACCTTC.

The chain carries TRBV5-4 and TRBJ2-5; D is undetermined. The germline gives CDR1 SGHNT, CDR2 YYREEE (reference sequence). Trimming took off 1 base at V and 2 bases at J, with 6 bases between the two ends. The CDR3 sequence is 13 residues long. This CDR3 is CASSLNWQETQYF. The CDR3 nucleotides are TGTGCCAGCAGCTTGAACTGGCAAGAGACCCAGTACTTC.

This clone has just a few counts. The rearrangement links TRBV2 to TRBJ1-1, with a weak D call TRBD1 (5 bases). The germline V gene encodes CDR1 SNHLY and CDR2 FYNNEI. Between the trimmed V and J ends, which lost 5 bases and 0 bases, there was a span of 16 bases. The CDR3 sequence is 16 residues long. CDR3 DNA: TGTGCCAGCAGTAGGGGCGTGGAAGGGATGAACACTGAAGCTTTCTTT. It is translated as CASSRGVEGMNTEAFF.

The J gene is TRBJ2-7, the V gene TRBV6-1; tentatively, D is TRBD1 or TRBD2 (5 bases each). Looked up from germline, CDR1 is MNHNS and CDR2 is SASEGT. The CDR3 contains 14 residues. Trimming pared 2 bases from V and 2 bases from J, leaving 10 bases between. CDR3 DNA: TGTGCCAGCAGTGAATACCGGGGACCCTACGAGCAGTACTTC. This sequence encodes CASSEYRGPYEQYF.

This clone has only a few counts. The chain couples TRBV19 to TRBJ1-1, with D hard to call. This CDR3 is 12 amino acids long. CDR1 LNHDA and CDR2 SQIVND come from the germline V gene (reference sequence). Trimming took off 7 bases at V and 1 base at J, with 7 bases between the two ends. CDR3 nucleotide sequence: TGTGCCAGTATCCAGGCGAACACTGAAGCTTTCTTT. Translation: CASIQANTEAFF.

The V gene is TRBV7-9, the J gene TRBJ1-6; 9 bases map to TRBD1. CDR3 length equals 18 residues. V dropped 0 bases and J dropped 6; count of bases not matched to a gene: 9. Germline values: CDR1 SEHNR, CDR2 FQNEAQ (reference sequence). The CDR3 DNA reads as TGTGCCAGCAGCTTAGCTATGCACGGGACAGGGTTTAATTCACCCCTCCACTTT. Its protein product is CASSLAMHGTGFNSPLHF.

The chain employs TRBV11-3 and TRBJ2-3; D possibly corresponds to TRBD1 (6 bases). CDR3 size: 13 residues. Per germline, CDR1 SGHNT and CDR2 YENEEA. V dropped 0 bases and J dropped 5 bases, with 6 bases sitting between them. The DNA for the CDR3 is TGTGCCAGCAGCTTAGAACAGGGAGATACGCAGTATTTT. This sequence encodes CASSLEQGDTQYF.

The chain uses TRBV5-1 and TRBJ2-5, with 8 bases aligning to TRBD2. With V trimmed by 1 base and J by 3 bases, 8 bases remained unmatched. CDR1 is SGHRS and CDR2 is YFSETQ in the germline V gene. The CDR3 is 16 residues long. CDR3 loop: CASSLSGSVGKETQYF. In nucleotides, the CDR3 is TGCGCCAGCAGCTTGAGCGGGAGTGTGGGGAAAGAGACCCAGTACTTC.

This chain links TRBV15 with TRBJ2-1; 12 positions agree with TRBD2. CDR3 size: 17 residues. Per the germline V gene, CDR1 is LNHNV and CDR2 is YYDKDF (reference sequence). The junction had 4 bases not matched to a gene; V was cut back by 0 bases and J by 4 bases. The CDR3 reads CATSRDRTSGRYNEQFF. For the CDR3, the DNA is TGTGCCACCAGCAGAGATAGAACTAGCGGGAGGTACAATGAGCAGTTCTTC.

The V and J genes are TRBV7-3 and TRBJ2-2, with D unclear. The CDR3 has 14 amino acids. The germline V gene encodes CDR1 SGHTA and CDR2 FQGTGA. Trimming took off 5 bases at V and 4 bases at J, with 11 bases between the two ends. The CDR3 sequence: CASSQPGGTGELFF. In DNA form, the CDR3 reads TGTGCCAGCAGCCAACCCGGTGGCACCGGGGAGCTGTTTTTT. Complete variable domain (other parts from reference TRBV7-3 and TRBJ2-2): GAGVSQTPSNKVTEKGKYVELRCDPISGHTALYWYRQSLGQGPEFLIYFQGTGAADDSGLPNDRFFAVRPEGSVSTLKIQRTERGDSAVYLCASSQPGGTGELFFGEGSRLTVL.

DNA of the CDR3: TGTGCCAGCAGTTTTGCAGGGGCGGAAAACACCATATATTTT. Translating gives CASSFAGAENTIYF. The V call is TRBV28, the J call TRBJ1-3, with D possibly matching TRBD1 (6 bases). The CDR3 is 14 amino acids. Germline V gene data show CDR1 as MDHEN and CDR2 as SYDVKM. Trimming left V 3 bases short and J 6 bases short, with 12 bases between.

The chain combines TRBV6-5 with TRBJ2-5, with 7 positions matching TRBD2. The V and J ends lost 6 bases and 4 bases, in that order; junction bases with no gene match: 8. There are 14 residues in the CDR3. In germline, CDR1 is MNHEY, CDR2 SVGAGI. CDR3 DNA sequence: TGTGCCAGCAGCCCCTCCCGCGGGGGAGAGACCCAGTACTTC. Translated, it gives CASSPSRGGETQYF.

The chain employs TRBV27 and TRBJ2-7; D gene uncertain. The CDR3 loop spans 13 amino acids. Trimming left V 5 bases short and J 7 bases short, with 15 bases between. From germline, CDR1 is MNHEY and CDR2 SMNVEV (reference sequence). CDR3 loop: CASSPPRGGEQYF. CDR3 nucleotide sequence: TGTGCCAGCAGTCCGCCCCGAGGTGGGGAGCAGTACTTC.

This clone came up once. Other DNA sequences in the sample encode the same CDR3. This chain joins TRBV18 and TRBJ2-2; TRBD1 matches 9 bases. The CDR3 has 16 residues. After removal of 3 bases from V and 2 bases from J, the junction contained 4 bases not matched to a gene. Germline-derived CDR1 and CDR2 are KGHSH and LQKENI. CDR3 coding DNA: TGTGCCAGCTCACCTCCGGGACAGGGAAACACCGGGGAGCTGTTTTTT. Translated: CASSPPGQGNTGELFF. Full variable domain (missing parts from reference TRBV18 and TRBJ2-2): NAGVMQNPRHLVRRRGQEARLRCSPMKGHSHVYWYRQLPEEGLKFMVYLQKENIIDESGMPKERFSAEFPKEGPSILRIQQVVRGDSAAYFCASSPPGQGNTGELFFGEGSRLTVL.

This chain links TRBV5-4 with TRBJ1-1; possible D gene TRBD1, 6 bases. This CDR3 region has 14 residues. From germline, CDR1 is SGHNT and CDR2 YYREEE (reference sequence). The ends were cut back, 3 bases at V and 5 bases at J, with 14 bases in the middle. The CDR3: CASSSREGVTEAFF. Written as DNA, the CDR3 is TGTGCCAGCAGCTCCCGGGAGGGGGTAACTGAAGCTTTCTTT.

V and J are TRBV11-3 and TRBJ2-1; 8 bases are shared with TRBD1. CDR3 length: 16 residues. Trimming removed 5 bases from V and 3 bases from J; junction bases left unmatched: 9. CDR1 SGHNT and CDR2 YENEEA come from the germline V gene. CDR3 bases: TGTGCCAGCAGCCCGCGCCAGGGGGCGGGCTACAATGAGCAGTTCTTC. Protein sequence: CASSPRQGAGYNEQFF. Variable domain in full (rest from reference TRBV11-3 and TRBJ2-1): EAGVVQSPRYKIIEKKQPVAFWCNPISGHNTLYWYLQNLGQGPELLIRYENEEAVDDSQLPKDRFSAERLKGVDSTLKIQPAELGDSAVYLCASSPRQGAGYNEQFFGPGTRLTVL.

The CDR3 sequence: CASSRDPQNTQYF. CDR3 in DNA: TGTGCCAGCAGCCGGGATCCCCAGAATACGCAGTATTTT. This sequence joins TRBV27 and TRBJ2-3, with D possibly matching TRBD2 (5 bases). The CDR3 spans 13 residues. Germline V CDR1 and CDR2: MNHEY, SMNVEV (reference sequence). The V gene lost 6 bases and the J gene lost 7 bases, with 14 bases spanning the gap.